This T cell receptor (beta chain) was documented in a study of patients and donors after allogeneic stem cell transplantation. This clonotype has a handful of counts. V gave up 1 base and J gave up 3 bases, with 6 bases separating them. The germline gives CDR1 SGHTA, CDR2 FQGNSA. The CDR3 extends over 13 amino acids. TCRdb used MiXCR to reprocess the RT-PCR reads, holding one entry per CDR3 protein. The table has under 200,000 distinct CDR3 sequences, about 30% seen once. The source is a human donor who was either an allogeneic HSCT recipient or a stem cell or donor lymphocyte infusion donor (not recorded which). It is not recorded whose cells these are; they may come from a transplant donor. This chain links TRBV7-2 with TRBJ2-5; a possible D gene is TRBD2 (6 bases). Sequenced input: blood, either unsorted or a sorted T cell fraction (not recorded which). The chain's CDR3 is CASSLGGKETQYF. The CDR3 coding sequence is TGTGCCAGCAGCTTAGGCGGGAAAGAGACCCAGTACTTC.